Below, 16 T cell receptor beta chains from the same sample are listed, as sequenced in a study of control samples from healthy donors and cancer patients. Measured with immunoSEQ multiplex PCR; TCRdb has only the in-frame clones, and not every one. The data hold fewer than 200,000 clones, with about 92% observed a single time. The sample taken for sequencing was blood. These receptors were obtained from a man in his thirties or forties in good health.

V usage is TRBV6-7 and J usage is TRBJ1-5; 9 positions agree with TRBD1. TRBV6-7 is placed among ORFs of uncertain function. Trimming cost V 2 bases and J 2 bases; bases outside gene matches: 7. This CDR3 is built from 17 residues. The CDR3 nucleotides are TGTGCCAGCAGTTACCCAAGGACAGGGGAGGGCAATCAGCCCCAGCATTTT. It translates to CASSYPRTGEGNQPQHF.

The chain couples TRBV24-1 to TRBJ2-3; the match to TRBD1 covers 10 bases. CDR3 length: 15 residues. V was clipped by 2 bases and J by 14 bases; unmatched bases: 12. Germline CDR1 KGHDR, CDR2 SFDVKD. The CDR3 DNA reads TGTGCCACCAGTGATTCATCAACCCCGGGACAGGGGTCGTATTTT. Its translation: CATSDSSTPGQGSYF.

The chain uses TRBV9 and TRBJ1-2; the D gene is possibly TRBD1 (6 bases). The ends were cut back, 4 bases at V and 7 bases at J, with 17 bases in the middle. CDR3 length: 14 amino acids. CDR1 and CDR2 (germline): SGDLS, YYNGEE. The CDR3: CASSIQQGGSGYTF. The CDR3 DNA sequence: TGTGCCAGCAGCATCCAACAGGGCGGGAGTGGCTACACCTTC.

The gene calls are TRBV19 and TRBJ1-2; 9 positions match TRBD1. The CDR3 spans 15 residues. Germline CDR1 LNHDA, CDR2 SQIVND (reference sequence). With 5 bases clipped from V and 5 bases from J, the junction kept 9 bases outside the gene matches. As DNA, the CDR3 is TGTGCCAGTAGTCCCGCCGGGACAGGGACGTATGGCTACACCTTC. Its translation is CASSPAGTGTYGYTF.

The chain carries TRBV2 and TRBJ2-3; D might be TRBD2 (5 bases). Germline V gives CDR1 SNHLY, CDR2 FYNNEI. The CDR3 covers 12 residues. V lost 7 bases, J lost 2 bases, and 7 bases lay in between. The CDR3 DNA reads as TGTGCCAGCAAGGACTTCACAGATACGCAGTATTTT. This encodes CASKDFTDTQYF.

This clone came up once. The chain couples TRBV10-3 to TRBJ2-1; 11 bases are a match to TRBD2. Losses at the gene ends were 4 bases for V and 3 bases for J; bases not matched to a gene: 8. The CDR3 has 17 residues. Germline V gene sequence: CDR1 ENHRY, CDR2 SYGVKD. CDR3 bases: TGTGCCATCAGTGCCCGACTAGCGGGATCAAGCTACAATGAGCAGTTCTTC. Its translation: CAISARLAGSSYNEQFF.

This chain connects TRBV7-9 to TRBJ1-1; D unclear. V dropped 6 bases and J dropped 0 bases, with 8 bases sitting between them. The CDR3 consists of 13 residues. Germline V lookup: CDR1 SEHNR, CDR2 FQNEAQ (reference sequence). CDR3 in DNA: TGTGCCAGCAGGCCGCCGATGAACACTGAAGCTTTCTTT. Its protein product is CASRPPMNTEAFF.

This chain links TRBV7-2 with TRBJ2-1, with D possibly being TRBD1 (6 bases). The germline gives CDR1 SGHTA, CDR2 FQGNSA. The CDR3 has 14 amino acids. V was cut by 5 bases and J by 5 bases, with 13 bases left in between. CDR3 in DNA: TGTGCCAGCAGCCCCGGGACAAAAAACAATGAGCAGTTCTTC. It translates to CASSPGTKNNEQFF. Drawing the rest from reference TRBV7-2 and TRBJ2-1, the complete variable domain is GAGVSQSPSNKVTEKGKDVELRCDPISGHTALYWYRQSLGQGLEFLIYFQGNSAPDKSGLPSDRFSAERTGGSVSTLTIQRTQQEDSAVYLCASSPGTKNNEQFFGPGTRLTVL.

CDR3 nucleotide sequence: TGTGCCAGCAGTGATAGGGGGTACTCACCCCTCCACTTT. Amino acid sequence: CASSDRGYSPLHF. The chain joins TRBV6-1 to TRBJ1-6; possible D gene TRBD1, 6 bases. This CDR3 has 13 amino acids. V dropped 3 bases and J dropped 10 bases, with 10 bases sitting between them. The germline V gene has CDR1 MNHNS and CDR2 SASEGT.

V usage is TRBV9 and J usage is TRBJ2-1; 7 nucleotides align to TRBD2. After removal of 3 bases from V and 8 bases from J, the junction contained 5 bases not matched to a gene. The germline V gene encodes CDR1 SGDLS and CDR2 YYNGEE. This CDR3 comprises 13 residues. The chain's CDR3 is CASSATSTDEQFF. DNA of the CDR3: TGTGCCAGCAGCGCGACTAGCACCGATGAGCAGTTCTTC.

J is TRBJ1-4 and V is TRBV19, with D unclear. V dropped 5 bases and J dropped 0 bases, with 10 bases sitting between them. This CDR3 is 15 amino acids long. Per the germline V gene, CDR1 is LNHDA and CDR2 is SQIVND (reference sequence). This CDR3 is CASSSTTATNEKLFF. Written as DNA, the CDR3 is TGTGCCAGTAGTTCCACAACTGCAACTAATGAAAAACTGTTTTTT.

The rearrangement links TRBV30 to TRBJ1-3; tentative D call: TRBD1 (6 bases). This CDR3 spans 11 amino acids. Germline lookup yields CDR1 GTSNPN and CDR2 SVGIG (reference sequence). Here the CDR3 DNA reads TGTGTGGGGGCTGGTGGAAACACCATATATTTT. Its protein is CVGAGGNTIYF.

This chain uses TRBV28 with TRBJ2-7; 7 bases are shared with TRBD1. Germline CDR1 reads MDHEN; CDR2 reads SYDVKM. CDR3 size: 13 residues. The trim removed 10 bases at V and 9 bases at J, leaving 15 bases unmatched. In DNA, the CDR3 is TGTGCCACCAGATATACAGGGGACGGGCGGCAGTACTTC. This codes for CATRYTGDGRQYF.

J is TRBJ2-3 and V is TRBV9; 10 nucleotides agree with TRBD1. This CDR3 spans 16 amino acids. Germline values: CDR1 SGDLS, CDR2 YYNGEE. J lost 3 bases, V lost 3 bases, and 7 bases had no gene match. The DNA of the CDR3 is TGTGCCAGCAGCGGGAGACAGGGGGCGTTGACAGATACGCAGTATTTT. Its translation is CASSGRQGALTDTQYF.

The chain combines TRBV3-1 (or the pseudogene TRBV3-2) with TRBJ2-7; D is undetermined. The CDR3 runs 15 residues. Trimming pared 8 bases from V and 0 bases from J, leaving 17 bases between. Germline V CDR1 and CDR2: LGHDT, YNNKEL (reference sequence). In nucleotides, the CDR3 is TGTGCCAGCTCTGGCAGGTTTTTCAGCTCCTACGAGCAGTACTTC. Encoded protein: CASSGRFFSSYEQYF.

The rearrangement uses TRBV7-9 and TRBJ1-4; D is uncertain. The V gene's germline CDR1 is SEHNR and CDR2 FQNEAQ (reference sequence). V lost 5 bases and J 0 bases, leaving 13 bases between the germline ends. The CDR3 has 16 amino acids. This chain's CDR3 is CASSLTGYATNEKLFF. The CDR3 DNA sequence: TGTGCCAGCAGCCTTACGGGGTATGCAACTAATGAAAAACTGTTTTTT.